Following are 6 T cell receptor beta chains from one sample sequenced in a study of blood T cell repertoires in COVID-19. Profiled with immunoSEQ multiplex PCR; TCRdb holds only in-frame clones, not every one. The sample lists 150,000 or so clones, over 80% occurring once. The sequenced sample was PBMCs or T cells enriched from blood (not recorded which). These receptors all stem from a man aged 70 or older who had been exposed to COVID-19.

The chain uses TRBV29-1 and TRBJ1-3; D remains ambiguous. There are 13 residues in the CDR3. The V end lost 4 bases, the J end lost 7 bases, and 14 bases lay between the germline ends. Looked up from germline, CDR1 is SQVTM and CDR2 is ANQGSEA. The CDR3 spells CSVADPWSNTIYF. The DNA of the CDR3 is TGCAGCGTTGCCGATCCCTGGAGTAACACCATATATTTT.

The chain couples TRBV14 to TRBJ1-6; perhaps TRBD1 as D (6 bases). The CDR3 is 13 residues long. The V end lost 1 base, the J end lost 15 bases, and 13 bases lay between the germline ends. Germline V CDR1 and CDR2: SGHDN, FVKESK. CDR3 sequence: CASSQGAGADLHF. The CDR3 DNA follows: TGTGCCAGCAGCCAAGGGGCAGGGGCCGACCTCCACTTT.

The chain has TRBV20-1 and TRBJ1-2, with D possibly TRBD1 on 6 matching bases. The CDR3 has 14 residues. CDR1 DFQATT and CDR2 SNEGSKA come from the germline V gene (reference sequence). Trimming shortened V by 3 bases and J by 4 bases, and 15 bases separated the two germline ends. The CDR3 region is CSASVGGLSYGYTF. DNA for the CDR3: TGCAGTGCTAGTGTCGGGGGGCTTTCCTATGGCTACACCTTC.

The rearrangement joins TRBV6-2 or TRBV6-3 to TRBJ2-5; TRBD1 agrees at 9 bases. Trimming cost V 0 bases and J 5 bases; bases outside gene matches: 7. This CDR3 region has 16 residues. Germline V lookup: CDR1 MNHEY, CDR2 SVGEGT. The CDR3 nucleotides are TGTGCCAGCAGTTACTCTCGGACAGGGGACAGGGAGACCCAGTACTTC. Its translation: CASSYSRTGDRETQYF.

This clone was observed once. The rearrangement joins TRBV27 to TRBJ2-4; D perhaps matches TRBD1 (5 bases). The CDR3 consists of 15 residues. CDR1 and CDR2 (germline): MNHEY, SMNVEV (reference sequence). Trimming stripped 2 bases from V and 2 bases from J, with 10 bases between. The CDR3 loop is CASSLVGVSKNIQYF. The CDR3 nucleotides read TGTGCCAGCAGTTTAGTAGGGGTATCCAAAAACATTCAGTACTTC.

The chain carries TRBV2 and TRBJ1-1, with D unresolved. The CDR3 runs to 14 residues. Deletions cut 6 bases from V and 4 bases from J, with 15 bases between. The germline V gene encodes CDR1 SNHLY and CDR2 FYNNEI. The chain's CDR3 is CASRSLGSGTEAFF. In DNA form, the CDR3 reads TGTGCCAGCAGATCTTTGGGCAGCGGCACTGAAGCTTTCTTT.